What follows describes a single T cell receptor beta chain. Treatment defined: randomized to nivolumab then ipilimumab (arm A) or the reverse (arm B). DNA-damaging chemotherapy had not been given to any patient beforehand. Sorted cells were live CD3+CD8+, lacking CD19 and CD56, from PBMCs. The data are from a study of sequential checkpoint blockade in melanoma. Study summary: Both treatment sequences were followed by maintenance nivolumab.

Clones were read by immunoSEQ multiplex PCR, and TCRdb kept only the in-frame ones, dropping some. Of tens of thousands of clones listed, about 83% are singletons. V was trimmed by 3 bases and J by 5 bases, leaving 5 bases between them. The CDR3 is 12 amino acids. Germline V gene sequence: CDR1 MNHNS, CDR2 SASEGT. Sequences were derived from CD8+ T cells sorted from blood (inferred from file names), sampled from a patient given nivolumab and ipilimumab in sequence. The genes are TRBV6-1 and TRBJ2-1; D gene ambiguous. The TCR originated in a human donor with melanoma. The CDR3 sequence is CASSEGNNEQFF. In DNA form, the CDR3 reads TGTGCCAGCAGTGAGGGCAACAATGAGCAGTTCTTC.